These T cell receptor beta chains were read from a single sample in a study of blood T cell repertoires in COVID-19. Repertoires were generated with immunoSEQ multiplex PCR, while TCRdb's copy carries only in-frame clones and drops some. This table holds roughly 200,000 clones, roughly 80% found once. Sequenced: peripheral blood. The receptor set was obtained from a woman in her forties with COVID-19, enrolled during active disease. Both conserved end residues are part of each CDR3. The order of the fields is J gene, clone size, V gene, D gene, CDR3 protein, CDR3 DNA. The D gene is left open where the match is weak. Not all rows give a size; the values are once, few, many and, for expanded clones, a class.

J gene: TRBJ1-2
clone size: .
V gene: TRBV20-1
D gene: .
CDR3 protein: CGTNYGYTF
CDR3 DNA: TGCGGCACTAACTATGGCTACACCTTC

J gene: TRBJ1-2
clone size: .
V gene: TRBV19
D gene: TRBD1
CDR3 protein: CASSRQGDYGYTF
CDR3 DNA: TGTGCCAGTAGTAGACAGGGAGACTATGGCTACACCTTC

J gene: TRBJ2-3
clone size: .
V gene: TRBV5-1
D gene: TRBD2
CDR3 protein: CASSRGTSGSGTDTQYF
CDR3 DNA: TGCGCCAGCAGCCGCGGGACTAGCGGGAGCGGCACAGATACGCAGTATTTT

J gene: TRBJ2-3
clone size: .
V gene: TRBV30
D gene: TRBD1
CDR3 protein: CAWTTGAPDTQYF
CDR3 DNA: TGTGCCTGGACGACAGGGGCGCCAGATACGCAGTATTTT

J gene: TRBJ1-3
clone size: few
V gene: TRBV7-9
D gene: .
CDR3 protein: CASSLARGFSGNTIYF
CDR3 DNA: TGTGCCAGCAGCTTAGCGCGGGGCTTCTCTGGAAACACCATATATTTT

J gene: TRBJ1-1
clone size: .
V gene: TRBV10-2
D gene: .
CDR3 protein: CASEGVGTEAFF
CDR3 DNA: TGCGCCAGCGAAGGGGTGGGAACTGAAGCTTTCTTT

J gene: TRBJ2-3
clone size: .
V gene: TRBV27
D gene: TRBD2
CDR3 protein: CASRNGLAADTQYF
CDR3 DNA: TGTGCCAGCAGGAACGGACTAGCGGCAGATACGCAGTATTTT

J gene: TRBJ2-3
clone size: .
V gene: TRBV25-1
D gene: TRBD1
CDR3 protein: CASRDGQGWDTQYF
CDR3 DNA: TGTGCCAGCAGAGACGGACAGGGTTGGGATACGCAGTATTTT

J gene: TRBJ2-5
clone size: few
V gene: TRBV21-1
D gene: .
CDR3 protein: CASRAVQETQYF
CDR3 DNA: TGTGCCAGCAGAGCGGTCCAAGAGACCCAGTACTTC

J gene: TRBJ2-2
clone size: few
V gene: TRBV11-2
D gene: .
CDR3 protein: CASSLRPGRTGELFF
CDR3 DNA: TGTGCCAGCAGCTTACGGCCAGGGCGCACCGGGGAGCTGTTTTTT

J gene: TRBJ1-2
clone size: .
V gene: TRBV4-1
D gene: TRBD1
CDR3 protein: CASSRYTGGMYGYTF
CDR3 DNA: TGCGCCAGCAGCCGCTATACAGGGGGTATGTATGGCTACACCTTC

J gene: TRBJ1-2
clone size: few
V gene: TRBV7-8
D gene: .
CDR3 protein: CASSFSGGRIYGYTF
CDR3 DNA: TGTGCCAGCAGCTTTAGTGGGGGCCGGATCTATGGCTACACCTTC

J gene: TRBJ2-7
clone size: .
V gene: TRBV19
D gene: TRBD1
CDR3 protein: CASSRTGHEQYF
CDR3 DNA: TGTGCCAGTAGTAGGACAGGGCACGAGCAGTACTTC

J gene: TRBJ2-1
clone size: .
V gene: TRBV11-3
D gene: TRBD2
CDR3 protein: CASSSPGLAVEQFF
CDR3 DNA: TGTGCCAGCAGCTCACCGGGACTAGCCGTTGAGCAGTTCTTC

J gene: TRBJ1-3
clone size: .
V gene: TRBV5-1
D gene: .
CDR3 protein: CASSLGQGTGGNTIYF
CDR3 DNA: TGCGCCAGCAGCTTGGGTCAGGGGACCGGTGGAAACACCATATATTTT

J gene: TRBJ1-2
clone size: .
V gene: TRBV29-1
D gene: TRBD1
CDR3 protein: CSVGGGRLYGYTF
CDR3 DNA: TGCAGCGTTGGAGGGGGCAGGCTATATGGCTACACCTTC

J gene: TRBJ2-1
clone size: once
V gene: TRBV5-4
D gene: TRBD2
CDR3 protein: CASRGLAGGSYNEQFF
CDR3 DNA: TGTGCCAGCAGGGGACTAGCGGGGGGCTCCTACAATGAGCAGTTCTTC

J gene: TRBJ1-1
clone size: few
V gene: TRBV14
D gene: TRBD1
CDR3 protein: CASSHRVQGAGAFF
CDR3 DNA: TGTGCCAGCAGTCACCGGGTACAGGGGGCCGGGGCTTTCTTT

J gene: TRBJ1-2
clone size: .
V gene: TRBV6-5
D gene: .
CDR3 protein: CASSLISANYGYTF
CDR3 DNA: TGTGCCAGCAGTCTGATCTCGGCTAACTATGGCTACACCTTC

J gene: TRBJ2-5
clone size: once
V gene: TRBV11-2
D gene: TRBD2
CDR3 protein: CASSLRLAGEAQQETQYF
CDR3 DNA: TGTGCCAGCAGCTTACGACTAGCGGGAGAAGCGCAACAGGAGACCCAGTACTTC

J gene: TRBJ1-2
clone size: .
V gene: TRBV6-6
D gene: TRBD1
CDR3 protein: CASSQDSGTVYGYTF
CDR3 DNA: TGTGCCAGCAGTCAAGACTCCGGGACAGTTTATGGCTACACCTTC

J gene: TRBJ1-4
clone size: few
V gene: TRBV7-9
D gene: TRBD1
CDR3 protein: CASSSGTGNEKLFF
CDR3 DNA: TGTGCCAGCAGCTCGGGGACAGGGAATGAAAAACTGTTTTTT

J gene: TRBJ2-1
clone size: .
V gene: TRBV7-8
D gene: TRBD2
CDR3 protein: CASSLGLATLGNEQFF
CDR3 DNA: TGTGCCAGCAGCCTCGGACTAGCCACCCTAGGCAATGAGCAGTTCTTC

J gene: TRBJ1-5
clone size: .
V gene: TRBV19
D gene: .
CDR3 protein: CASSPGRVGNQPQHF
CDR3 DNA: TGTGCCAGTAGCCCGGGCAGGGTAGGCAATCAGCCCCAGCATTTT